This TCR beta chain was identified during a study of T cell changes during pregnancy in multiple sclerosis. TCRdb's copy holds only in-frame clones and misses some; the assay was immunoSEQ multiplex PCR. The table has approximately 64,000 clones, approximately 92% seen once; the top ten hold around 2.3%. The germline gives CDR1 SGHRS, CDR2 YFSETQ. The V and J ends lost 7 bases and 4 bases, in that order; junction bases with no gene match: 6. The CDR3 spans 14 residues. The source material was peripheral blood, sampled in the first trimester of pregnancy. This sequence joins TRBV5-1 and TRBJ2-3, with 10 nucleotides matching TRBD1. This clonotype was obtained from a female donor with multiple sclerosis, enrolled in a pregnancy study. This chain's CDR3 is CASWDRGRADTQYF. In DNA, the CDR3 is TGCGCCAGCTGGGACAGGGGTAGGGCAGATACGCAGTATTTT.